This is a list of T cell receptor beta chains from one sample in a study of blood T cell repertoires in COVID-19. Assay used: immunoSEQ multiplex PCR; TCRdb lists only in-frame clones, some missing. In the table there are 250,000 to 350,000 clones, about 90% of which are singletons. The sequenced sample was peripheral blood. These receptors originate from a woman aged 50 to 60 with COVID-19, enrolled during active disease. Each CDR3 is given with its conserved first and last residue. D genes are given only for firm matches. Clone size is given for some rows only: seen once, a few or many times, or a class if the clone is expanded.

D,J,size,V,DNA,CDR3
NA,TRBJ1-2,NA,TRBV7-2,TGTGCCAGCACCGGGACATTAAACTATGGCTACACCTTC,CASTGTLNYGYTF
TRBD2,TRBJ2-1,NA,TRBV5-1,TGCGCCAGCAGCTTGGGTAGCGGGAGCATCCTCTTC,CASSLGSGSILF
TRBD2,TRBJ2-5,once,TRBV19,TGTGCCAGTAGTGCTGAGGGAGGGTATGGGCAAGAGACCCAGTACTTC,CASSAEGGYGQETQYF
TRBD1,TRBJ1-6,NA,TRBV2,TGTGCCAGCAGTCCGGGACAGGGGTCCTATAATTCACCCCTCCACTTT,CASSPGQGSYNSPLHF
NA,TRBJ1-1,NA,TRBV27,TGTGCCAGCAGTTCGGAGGGGCGGACTGAAGCTTTCTTT,CASSSEGRTEAFF
NA,TRBJ2-7,once,TRBV29-1,TGCAGCGTGCGGGACCACACCTACGAGCAGTACTTC,CSVRDHTYEQYF
NA,TRBJ1-1,NA,TRBV5-6,TGTGCCAGCAGCTTGATCGGCAGGGAAAACACTGAAGCTTTCTTT,CASSLIGRENTEAFF
TRBD1,TRBJ1-2,once,TRBV2,TGTGCCAGCAGTGAAGCGCTTGGCAGGGGGGACTATGGCTACACCTTC,CASSEALGRGDYGYTF
NA,TRBJ2-1,NA,TRBV11-1,TGTGCCAGCAGCGCGGACTACAATGAGCAGTTCTTC,CASSADYNEQFF
TRBD1,TRBJ2-7,NA,TRBV29-1,TGCAGCGTCCGGGACAGGGGCACCTACGAGCAGTACTTC,CSVRDRGTYEQYF
NA,TRBJ1-1,NA,TRBV6-5,TGTGCCAGCACTAGAGACAGGATTATGAACACTGAAGCTTTCTTT,CASTRDRIMNTEAFF
NA,TRBJ2-7,NA,TRBV30,TGTGCCTGGAGGCAGGGGGGCGCCTACGAGCAGTACTTC,CAWRQGGAYEQYF
TRBD1,TRBJ1-4,NA,TRBV6-4,TGTGCCAGCAGTGACTCGGGACAGGGGGGAGGAAAACTGTTTTTT,CASSDSGQGGGKLFF
NA,TRBJ1-4,NA,TRBV9,TGTGCCAGCAGCGTAGGCGTGGCCAGGGTGGTGGAACTGTTTTTT,CASSVGVARVVELFF
TRBD2,TRBJ2-1,once,TRBV6-6,TGTGCCAGCAGGGGTAGCGGGGATTACAATGAGCAGTTCTTC,CASRGSGDYNEQFF
TRBD1,TRBJ1-3,NA,TRBV3-1/TRBV3-2,TGTGCCAGCAGTGCAGGGGGCCTGAGCTCTGGAAACACCATATATTTT,CASSAGGLSSGNTIYF
TRBD1,TRBJ1-4,NA,TRBV11-3,TGTGCCAGCAGCGCCTTTCCGACAGGGGAGGGTGAAAAACTGTTTTTT,CASSAFPTGEGEKLFF
TRBD2,TRBJ2-5,NA,TRBV19,TGTGCCAGTAGTATAGGGGGACTAGCGGGACAAGAGACCCAGTACTTC,CASSIGGLAGQETQYF
NA,TRBJ1-5,NA,TRBV27,TGTGCCAGCAGTTTAAGCTCAGCGAGCAATCAGCCCCAGCATTTT,CASSLSSASNQPQHF
NA,TRBJ1-4,NA,TRBV4-1,TGCGCCAGCAGCCCAGGGGCAAGGGGTCGTAATGAAAAACTGTTTTTT,CASSPGARGRNEKLFF
NA,TRBJ2-2,once,TRBV7-9,TGTGCCAGCAGCCCAGACACCGGGGAGCTGTTTTTT,CASSPDTGELFF
NA,TRBJ1-5,few,TRBV7-2,TGTGCCAGCAGCTTACATAGCAATCAGCCCCAGCATTTT,CASSLHSNQPQHF
TRBD2,TRBJ2-2,NA,TRBV9,TGTGCCAGCAGCCCAACCGGGACTAGTTATGTCGGGGAGCTGTTTTTT,CASSPTGTSYVGELFF
NA,TRBJ1-2,once,TRBV6-4,TGTGCCAGCAGGGGCGACATACCCTATGGCTACACCTTC,CASRGDIPYGYTF
TRBD1,TRBJ1-1,NA,TRBV6-2/TRBV6-3,TGTGCCAGCAGTTACCTCCGAACAATCGGACAGGTGACTGAAGCTTTCTTT,CASSYLRTIGQVTEAFF
NA,TRBJ2-3,NA,TRBV21-1,TGTGCCAGCAGCACATGGGGACAGGGGGGACGGGGGACAGATACGCAGTATTTT,CASSTWGQGGRGTDTQYF
TRBD2,TRBJ2-1,NA,TRBV7-9,TGTGCCAGCAGCTTAGCATCCGGGACTAGCGGATACAATGAGCAGTTCTTC,CASSLASGTSGYNEQFF
NA,TRBJ2-7,NA,TRBV20-1,TGCAGTGCTAGTGCTTCTTCAGGGAACGAGCAGTACTTC,CSASASSGNEQYF
NA,TRBJ2-7,NA,TRBV5-4,TGTGCCAGCAGCTTCGGGACTGCCTACGAGCAGTACTTC,CASSFGTAYEQYF
TRBD1,TRBJ2-5,NA,TRBV5-1,TGCGCCAGCAGTTTACAGGGGATCGAGACCCAGTACTTC,CASSLQGIETQYF
TRBD2,TRBJ2-1,NA,TRBV2,TGTGCCAGCAGGTCCTTGGGGGGAGGGTTAGGTGAGCAGTTCTTC,CASRSLGGGLGEQFF
NA,TRBJ2-3,NA,TRBV21-1,TGTGCCAGCAGCAAAAGCCGGACTAGCAGGCTTTTGCATACGCAGTATTTT,CASSKSRTSRLLHTQYF
TRBD1,TRBJ2-1,few,TRBV10-1,TGCGCCAGCAGTGAAGGGGGCCAACCCCACAATGAGCAGTTCTTC,CASSEGGQPHNEQFF
NA,TRBJ2-1,NA,TRBV13,TGTGCCAGCAGCGGGAGCTTCCCTTGGGAGCAGTTCTTC,CASSGSFPWEQFF
NA,TRBJ1-1,few,TRBV10-3,TGTGCCATCAGTGCTCAGACTGAAGCTTTCTTT,CAISAQTEAFF
NA,TRBJ1-4,NA,TRBV6-5,TGTGCCAGCAGTTACGGGGCCTTAAATGAAAAACTGTTTTTT,CASSYGALNEKLFF
TRBD1,TRBJ1-2,few,TRBV30,TGTGCCTGGGCACCCCAGGGGGGAACTAAGGGCTACACCTTC,CAWAPQGGTKGYTF
NA,TRBJ1-3,once,TRBV19,TGTGCCACTTTACAGGGTAACGGAAACACCATATATTTT,CATLQGNGNTIYF